The clone carrying this T cell receptor (beta chain) occurred a few times. Its antigen is unidentified. The data belong to a study of identical twins. All donors were healthy Caucasians. TCRdb re-called the 5' RACE reads with MiXCR, one entry per CDR3 protein. The sample records 450,000 to 650,000 distinct CDR3 sequences, roughly 15% being singletons. Germline V gene data show CDR1 as LGHDT and CDR2 as YNNKEL (reference sequence). The CDR3 extends over 15 amino acids. V lost 4 bases to trimming and J lost 0 bases; unmatched junction nucleotides: 4. Findings and caveats of the study: In zero-insertion analyses, partial confounding could arise from invariant MAIT and iNKT cells. Models underestimated TCR alpha sharing (out-of-frame) in monozygotic twins.

The same sample was also used in a study of yellow fever vaccine responses in identical twins.

V gene TRBV3-1 combines with J gene TRBJ1-2; TRBD1 matches 8 bases. Sequencing was performed on CD4+ T cells sorted from blood. The sequence derives from a young woman in good health. DNA for the CDR3: TGTGCCAGCAGCCCGACAGGGGTAGCTAACTATGGCTACACCTTC. Its protein product is CASSPTGVANYGYTF.